Following are 15 T cell receptor beta chains from one sample sequenced in a study of blood T cells in healthy people across ages. A second PCR of roughly 7 to 11 cycles used a sample-barcoded 5' primer and a J-beta primer mix. One entry per CDR3 protein results from TCRdb running MiXCR on the 5' RACE reads. Altogether some 850,000 distinct CDR3 sequences are present, about 26% being singletons, with the ten largest covering around 2.9%. Another study also made use of these data, one on T cells of mothers and their children.

Material for sequencing was blood. The receptors come from a boy younger than 18 in good health.

The J gene is TRBJ1-4, the V gene TRBV12-3 or TRBV12-4; D is uncertain. The CDR3 is 15 residues long. Trimming took off 4 bases at V and 5 bases at J, with 14 bases between the two ends. CDR3 DNA: TGTGCCAGCAGTTCCTCCGGACGTAGGAATGAAAAACTGTTTTTT. It encodes CASSSSGRRNEKLFF.

The rearrangement joins TRBV6-5 to TRBJ2-7; no definite D call. Trimming shortened V by 6 bases and J by 3 bases, and 15 bases separated the two germline ends. This CDR3 region has 14 residues. CDR1 is MNHEY and CDR2 is SVGAGI in the germline V gene. The DNA of the CDR3 is TGTGCCAGCAGCCTCCCCGGCGGACGCTACGAGCAGTACTTC. This sequence encodes CASSLPGGRYEQYF.

The CDR3 coding sequence is TGTGCCAGCAGCAGGTCGAGGGGAGGGAATGGGCCCGGGGAGCTGTTTTTT. It specifies CASSRSRGGNGPGELFF. This chain links TRBV21-1 with TRBJ2-2; the DNA was not compared with TRBD2, the D call given in the table. TRBV21-1 is an annotated pseudogene. This CDR3 spans 17 amino acids.

J is TRBJ2-5 and V is TRBV5-1; D is ambiguous. The J call may not be correct, given that the DNA end is closer to TRBJ2-7. CDR1 SGHRS and CDR2 YFSETQ come from the germline V gene. The CDR3 consists of 15 residues. The CDR3 DNA reads as TGCGCCAGCAGTGACGTTCGGGCCGGCTACTACGAGCAGTACTTC. The encoded protein is CASSDVRAGYYEQYF.

This clonotype was found a few times. The rearrangement joins TRBV18 to TRBJ2-1, with TRBD1 matching over 12 bases. This CDR3 contains 16 residues. V was clipped by 3 bases and J by 7 bases; unmatched bases: 7. The germline gives CDR1 KGHSH, CDR2 LQKENI. CDR3 in amino acids: CASSPVRDRGRNEQFF. The CDR3 region has the DNA TGTGCCAGCTCACCTGTGCGGGACAGGGGGCGAAATGAGCAGTTCTTC.

V and J are TRBV6-6 and TRBJ2-5, with unresolved D. V shed 0 bases and J shed 5 bases, with 10 bases lying between them. The CDR3 runs to 14 residues. Germline assignment: CDR1 MNHNY and CDR2 SVGAGI (reference sequence). The CDR3 region is CASSYSLYGETQYF. The CDR3 bases are TGTGCCAGCAGTTACTCCCTCTACGGCGAGACCCAGTACTTC.

The chain carries TRBV20-1 and TRBJ2-2; D remains unclear. Deletions cut 5 bases from V and 2 bases from J, with 12 bases between. CDR1 and CDR2 from the germline V gene are DFQATT and SNEGSKA (reference sequence). This CDR3 is 14 amino acids long. The CDR3 DNA is TGCAGTGCTCGTGGATCCCTAAACACCGGGGAGCTGTTTTTT. Protein sequence: CSARGSLNTGELFF.

This clonotype turned up a few times. The CDR3 loop is CSARRGPSSYNEQFF. For the CDR3, the DNA is TGCAGTGCTAGGAGGGGCCCCAGCTCCTACAATGAGCAGTTCTTC. The chain carries TRBV20-1 and TRBJ2-1; D may match TRBD1 or TRBD2 (5 bases each). The CDR3 covers 15 residues. From germline, CDR1 is DFQATT and CDR2 SNEGSKA (reference sequence). V lost 3 bases and J lost 0, with 12 bases in between.

This clonotype came up a few times. The V gene is TRBV11-2, the J gene TRBJ2-7; either TRBD1 or TRBD2 may fit D (6 bases each). The CDR3 runs to 18 residues. Germline V gene lookup returns CDR1 SGHAT and CDR2 FQNNGV. Trimming removed 0 bases at V and 0 bases at J, with 18 bases between. CDR3 protein: CASSLDGGTTSVSYEQYF. In nucleotides, the CDR3 is TGTGCCAGCAGCTTAGATGGGGGGACAACCTCGGTCTCCTACGAGCAGTACTTC.

This clonotype was detected only a few times. The chain recombines TRBV9 with TRBJ2-3; TRBD2 matches 13 bases. Germline trimming cut 3 bases from V and 5 bases from J; bases unmatched to any gene: 18. There are 20 residues in the CDR3. CDR1 is SGDLS and CDR2 is YYNGEE in the germline V gene. The CDR3 DNA follows: TGTGCCAGCAGCGCCCCATCCGGAGGGACTAGCGGGGAGCCGGTAGATACGCAGTATTTT. Translation: CASSAPSGGTSGEPVDTQYF.

The V call is TRBV2, the J call TRBJ1-6, with 7 bases identical to TRBD1. CDR3 length equals 14 residues. Germline V lookup: CDR1 SNHLY, CDR2 FYNNEI. The V gene end was trimmed by 7 bases and the J gene end by 9 bases; junction bases not matched to a gene: 9. Here the CDR3 DNA reads TGTGCCAGCATCCAACAGGGGACGGGTTCACCCCTCCACTTT. Its protein product is CASIQQGTGSPLHF.

This clonotype was seen only a few times. The gene calls are TRBV6-1 and TRBJ1-4; D is unresolved. CDR3 length: 13 residues. The germline V gene has CDR1 MNHNS and CDR2 SASEGT. Trimming took 4 bases from V and 0 from J, leaving 3 bases between them. The CDR3 DNA sequence: TGTGCCAGCAGTGTTGCAACTAATGAAAAACTGTTTTTT. Protein sequence: CASSVATNEKLFF.

The chain employs TRBV5-1 and TRBJ2-3; 10 bases are a match to TRBD1. Germline V CDR1 and CDR2: SGHRS, YFSETQ. The length of the CDR3 is 20 residues. V gave up 3 bases and J gave up 3 bases; unmatched junction bases: 19. CDR3 bases: TGCGCCAGCAGCTGGGGGCCGACATCCCTGGGGACAGGGGTGACAGATACGCAGTATTTT. Translating gives CASSWGPTSLGTGVTDTQYF.

V and J are TRBV28 and TRBJ2-7, with D uncertain. Trimming removed 5 bases at V and 0 bases at J, with 14 bases between. There are 15 residues in the CDR3. Germline V gene sequence: CDR1 MDHEN, CDR2 SYDVKM. DNA of the CDR3: TGTGCCAGCAGTGGACGAACCTACGTCTCCTACGAGCAGTACTTC. Protein sequence: CASSGRTYVSYEQYF.

The chain uses TRBV7-2 and TRBJ1-4, with a possible D match to TRBD1 (5 bases). With 4 bases removed from V and 0 bases from J, the gap between germline ends came to 12 bases. The CDR3 covers 16 residues. CDR1 is SGHTA, CDR2 FQGNSA, per germline. The CDR3 nucleotides are TGTGCCAGCAGCTGGGGGGGATTTGCAACTAATGAAAAACTGTTTTTT. Translation: CASSWGGFATNEKLFF.